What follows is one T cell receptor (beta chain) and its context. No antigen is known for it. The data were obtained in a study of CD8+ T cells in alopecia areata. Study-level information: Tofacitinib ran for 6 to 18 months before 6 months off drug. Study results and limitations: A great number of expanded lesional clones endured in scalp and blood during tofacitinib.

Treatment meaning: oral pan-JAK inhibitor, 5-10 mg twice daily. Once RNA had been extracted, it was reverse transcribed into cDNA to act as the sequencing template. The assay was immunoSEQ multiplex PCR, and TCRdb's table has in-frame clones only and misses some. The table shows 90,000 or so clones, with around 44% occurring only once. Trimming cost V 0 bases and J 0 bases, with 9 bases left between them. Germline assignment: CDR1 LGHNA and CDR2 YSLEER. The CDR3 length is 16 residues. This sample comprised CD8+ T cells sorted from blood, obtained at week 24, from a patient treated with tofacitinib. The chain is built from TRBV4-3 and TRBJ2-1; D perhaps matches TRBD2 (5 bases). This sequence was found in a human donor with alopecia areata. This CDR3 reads CASSQDRGPSYNEQFF. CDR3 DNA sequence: TGCGCCAGCAGCCAAGATCGAGGGCCCTCCTACAATGAGCAGTTCTTC.